A single sample is the source of the 30 T cell receptor beta chains below, sequenced in a study of blood T cells in healthy people across ages. A second roughly 6 to 11 cycle PCR used barcoded and J-beta primers. TCRdb re-called the 5' RACE reads through MiXCR, storing one row per CDR3 protein. The table shows 800,000 or so distinct CDR3 sequences, with roughly 25% occurring only once. These data are also associated with another study on T cells of mothers and their children.

Sequenced sample: blood. The receptors here all came from a boy younger than 18 in good health.

The V gene is TRBV7-9, the J gene TRBJ1-4; no clear D gene. V gave up 5 bases and J gave up 4 bases, with 11 bases separating them. Germline V lookup: CDR1 SEHNR, CDR2 FQNEAQ (reference sequence). CDR3 length: 14 amino acids. Here the CDR3 reads CASSLGLINEKLFF. The CDR3 DNA sequence: TGTGCCAGCAGCCTTGGACTGATTAATGAAAAACTGTTTTTT. Using reference TRBV7-9 and TRBJ1-4 for the parts outside the CDR3, the full variable domain is DTGVSQNPRHKITKRGQNVTFRCDPISEHNRLYWYRQTLGQGPEFLTYFQNEAQLEKSRLLSDRFSAERPKGSFSTLEIQRTEQGDSAMYLCASSLGLINEKLFFGSGTQLSVL.

A few counts support this clonotype. This chain joins TRBV20-1 and TRBJ2-2, with 11 bases identical to TRBD2. Losses at the gene ends were 3 bases for V and 3 bases for J; bases not matched to a gene: 6. Germline lookup yields CDR1 DFQATT and CDR2 SNEGSKA (reference sequence). This CDR3 is built from 16 residues. The CDR3 DNA reads as TGCAGTGCTAGCATAGCGGGGGGGGGTTACACCGGGGAGCTGTTTTTT. Translated, it gives CSASIAGGGYTGELFF.

This chain joins TRBV20-1 and TRBJ1-1; D gene ambiguous. The V gene lost 4 bases and the J gene lost 1 base, with 7 bases spanning the gap. Germline V gives CDR1 DFQATT, CDR2 SNEGSKA (reference sequence). The CDR3 length is 12 residues. This CDR3 is CSAIVQNTEAFF. The CDR3 bases are TGCAGTGCTATTGTGCAGAACACTGAAGCTTTCTTT.

The chain recombines TRBV3-1 with TRBJ1-2; D not resolved. CDR3 length: 18 residues. V was shortened by 0 bases and J by 5 bases, with 22 bases between the two germline ends. CDR1 is LGHDT, CDR2 YNNKEL, per germline (reference sequence). CDR3 DNA sequence: TGTGCCAGCAGCCAAGAGTCGGGCATATCGGGAGAAGCTTATGGCTACACCTTC. Residues: CASSQESGISGEAYGYTF.

This rearrangement joins TRBV28 to TRBJ2-3; D remains unclear. This CDR3 has 12 residues. Germline-derived CDR1 and CDR2 are MDHEN and SYDVKM. Trimming stripped 6 bases from V and 6 bases from J, with 10 bases between. The CDR3 DNA reads as TGTGCCAGCAGCCGTCTCGAGGATACGCAGTATTTT. This encodes CASSRLEDTQYF. The variable domain in full, completed from reference TRBV28 and TRBJ2-3, reads DVKVTQSSRYLVKRTGEKVFLECVQDMDHENMFWYRQDPGLGLRLIYFSYDVKMKEKGDIPEGYSVSREKKERFSLILESASTNQTSMYLCASSRLEDTQYFGPGTRLTVL.

This sequence joins TRBV14 and TRBJ1-4, with D unclear. Trimming removed 4 bases from V and 0 bases from J, with 15 bases in between. The germline gives CDR1 SGHDN, CDR2 FVKESK. The CDR3 is 17 residues long. This CDR3 is CASSLRHHLTTNEKLFF. The CDR3 nucleotides read TGTGCCAGCAGCCTTCGACACCACCTAACAACTAATGAAAAACTGTTTTTT.

The rearrangement joins TRBV29-1 to TRBJ2-7, with 10 bases lining up with TRBD1. This CDR3 is built from 13 residues. Germline V gene sequence: CDR1 SQVTM, CDR2 ANQGSEA. With V trimmed by 8 bases and J by 0 bases, 4 bases remained unmatched. CDR3 DNA sequence: TGCAGCACCCGACAGGGGGCCTCCTACGAGCAGTACTTC. Its translation is CSTRQGASYEQYF.

The chain couples TRBV29-1 to TRBJ2-7, with D possibly matching TRBD1 (5 bases). This CDR3 spans 13 amino acids. Germline V lookup: CDR1 SQVTM, CDR2 ANQGSEA. V lost 5 bases to trimming and J lost 5 bases, with 16 bases between them. The CDR3 bases are TGCAGCGTTATAAGGGGATTGGAGAACGAGCAGTACTTC. This translates into CSVIRGLENEQYF.

The J gene is TRBJ1-2, the V gene TRBV10-3; possibly TRBD1 for D (5 bases). CDR3 length: 13 residues. Germline-derived CDR1 and CDR2 are ENHRY and SYGVKD. Trimming removed 11 bases at V and 1 base at J, with 14 bases between. CDR3 nucleotide sequence: TGTGCCGGTAGGGGCCAGGGTAACTATGGCTACACCTTC. The encoded protein is CAGRGQGNYGYTF.

This clonotype has more than one count but fewer than ten. The chain has TRBV9 and TRBJ2-2, with D uncertain. Looked up from germline, CDR1 is SGDLS and CDR2 is YYNGEE. The CDR3 runs to 12 residues. Between the trimmed V and J ends, which lost 0 bases and 7 bases, there was a span of 4 bases. Written as DNA, the CDR3 is TGTGCCAGCAGCGTAGGCGGCGGGGAGCTGTTTTTT. It is translated as CASSVGGGELFF.

The chain couples TRBV5-1 to TRBJ2-1; 11 bases are a match to TRBD1. The junction had 13 bases not matched to a gene; V was cut back by 4 bases and J by 4 bases. Germline CDR1 reads SGHRS; CDR2 reads YFSETQ. There are 18 residues in the CDR3. CDR3 bases: TGCGCCAGCAGCCGGGACAGGGGGGATTGGGTATCATACAATGAGCAGTTCTTC. The encoded protein is CASSRDRGDWVSYNEQFF.

This chain connects TRBV4-1 to TRBJ2-1, with D tentatively TRBD2 (6 bases). V was clipped by 0 bases and J by 5 bases, with 14 bases between them. Germline-derived CDR1 and CDR2 are MGHRA and YSYEKL. This CDR3 region has 16 residues. This chain's CDR3 is CASSQEPGWGDNEQFF. DNA for the CDR3: TGCGCCAGCAGCCAAGAACCGGGGTGGGGGGACAATGAGCAGTTCTTC.

This chain links TRBV20-1 with TRBJ2-2, with 9 nucleotides matching TRBD2. The germline V gene has CDR1 DFQATT and CDR2 SNEGSKA (reference sequence). J was trimmed by 0 bases and V by 0 bases; bases with no gene match: 2. The CDR3 spans 16 residues. The chain's CDR3 is CSARDSGRANTGELFF. The CDR3 nucleotides read TGCAGTGCTAGAGATAGCGGGAGAGCGAACACCGGGGAGCTGTTTTTT.

This clonotype occurred a few times. Because it lacks the conserved phenylalanine or tryptophan at the end, this CDR3 is likely a read error. V and J are TRBV28 and TRBJ2-5; D is unclear. Germline V CDR1 and CDR2: MDHEN, SYDVKM. Trimming shortened V by 6 bases and J by 0 bases, and 11 bases separated the two germline ends. There are 14 residues in the CDR3. For the CDR3, the DNA is TGTGCCAGCAGGAATTCCCGCGACCAAGAGACCCAGTACCTC. Protein sequence: CASRNSRDQETQYL.

This clonotype was detected ten times or more. This chain connects TRBV6-2 or TRBV6-3 to TRBJ2-7; TRBD1 agrees at 11 bases. This CDR3 region has 15 residues. The V segment lost 6 bases and the J segment 0 bases; nucleotides outside the gene matches: 4. CDR1 MNHEY and CDR2 SVGEGT come from the germline V gene. This chain's CDR3 is CASRSGTGGSYEQYF. The CDR3 nucleotides read TGTGCCAGCAGGTCCGGGACAGGGGGCTCCTACGAGCAGTACTTC.

The chain recombines TRBV7-2 with TRBJ2-7; weak D call: TRBD2 (6 bases). The CDR3 covers 14 residues. Germline-derived CDR1 and CDR2 are SGHTA and FQGNSA. V was pared by 5 bases and J by 6 bases, with 17 bases between. CDR3 in amino acids: CASSPGRGMGEQYF. In DNA form, the CDR3 reads TGTGCCAGCAGCCCCGGACGGGGGATGGGCGAGCAGTACTTC.

The genes are TRBV29-1 and TRBJ2-1; 10 bases map to TRBD2. V dropped 4 bases and J dropped 6; count of bases not matched to a gene: 6. The CDR3 loop spans 14 amino acids. The germline V gene encodes CDR1 SQVTM and CDR2 ANQGSEA. The CDR3 sequence is CSVAERGGVNEQFF. The CDR3 DNA follows: TGCAGCGTTGCGGAGCGGGGGGGCGTCAATGAGCAGTTCTTC.

The gene calls are TRBV13 and TRBJ2-7, with D perhaps matching TRBD1 (6 bases). Looked up from germline, CDR1 is PRHDT and CDR2 is FYEKMQ (reference sequence). The V end lost 0 bases, the J end lost 0 bases, and 12 bases lay between the germline ends. The CDR3 loop spans 16 amino acids. In nucleotides, the CDR3 is TGTGCCAGCAGCTTAGGAGACAGGCTAAGCTCCTACGAGCAGTACTTC. Protein product: CASSLGDRLSSYEQYF.

This clonotype was counted between two and nine times. The chain combines TRBV15 with TRBJ1-2, with D hard to call. The CDR3 is made up of 13 amino acids. The germline CDR1 and CDR2 sequences are LNHNV and YYDKDF (reference sequence). Trimming took 3 bases from V and 7 from J, leaving 12 bases between them. CDR3 DNA: TGTGCCACCAGCAGTCCGAGTATTGGTGGCTACACCTTC. It encodes CATSSPSIGGYTF.

This chain uses TRBV7-2 with TRBJ2-1, with TRBD2 as a possible D gene (5 bases). The CDR3 has 14 amino acids. The germline gives CDR1 SGHTA, CDR2 FQGNSA. Deletions cut 1 base from V and 9 bases from J, with 13 bases between. CDR3 bases: TGTGCCAGCAGCTTAGGTGCGGGCCCTCCTGAGCAGTTCTTC. It encodes CASSLGAGPPEQFF. The entire variable domain, with the rest obtained from reference TRBV7-2 and TRBJ2-1, is as follows: GAGVSQSPSNKVTEKGKDVELRCDPISGHTALYWYRQSLGQGLEFLIYFQGNSAPDKSGLPSDRFSAERTGGSVSTLTIQRTQQEDSAVYLCASSLGAGPPEQFFGPGTRLTVL.

V usage is TRBV7-2 and J usage is TRBJ2-5; D unclear. The J call may be in error: the DNA end matches TRBJ2-1 better. The CDR3 runs 14 residues. Germline V CDR1 and CDR2: SGHTA, FQGNSA. The CDR3 loop is CASSLSAGLRRQFF. The CDR3 DNA reads TGTGCCAGCAGCTTATCGGCCGGCCTCCGTCGGCAGTTCTTC.

The rearrangement uses TRBV4-3 and TRBJ1-2; tentative D call: TRBD1 (5 bases). With 1 base removed from V and 4 bases from J, the gap between germline ends came to 13 bases. Germline V gene sequence: CDR1 LGHNA, CDR2 YSLEER. The CDR3 runs to 15 residues. In DNA form, the CDR3 reads TGCGCCAGCAGCCAAGCCAGGGCGCTCAGCTATGGCTACACCTTC. Translated, it gives CASSQARALSYGYTF.

The gene calls are TRBV9 and TRBJ2-1; D not certain. The closer fit of TRBJ2-7 to the DNA end suggests the J call may be wrong. CDR1 SGDLS and CDR2 YYNGEE come from the germline V gene. This CDR3 is built from 12 residues. CDR3 in amino acids: CASSSPPDEQYF. Written as DNA, the CDR3 is TGTGCCAGCAGCTCTCCTCCGGACGAGCAGTACTTC.

This sequence joins TRBV28 and TRBJ2-1; TRBD1 matches 10 bases. The CDR3 sequence is 16 residues long. Germline V gives CDR1 MDHEN, CDR2 SYDVKM. The J segment lost 7 bases and the V segment lost 3 bases, leaving 9 bases of the junction unmatched. CDR3 sequence: CASSFPRDRGLNEQFF. CDR3 DNA sequence: TGTGCCAGCAGTTTCCCCCGGGACAGGGGTTTGAATGAGCAGTTCTTC.

In this sample, this clonotype turned up a few times. The chain employs TRBV4-1 and TRBJ2-4, with TRBD2 matching 9 bases. Germline values: CDR1 MGHRA, CDR2 YSYEKL. V lost 0 bases, J lost 0 bases, and 21 bases stayed unmatched. The CDR3 extends over 23 amino acids. CDR3 in amino acids: CASSQDGGSTSGLGRAAKNIQYF. The CDR3 DNA sequence: TGCGCCAGCAGCCAAGATGGGGGGTCGACTAGCGGCCTTGGGAGGGCAGCCAAAAACATTCAGTACTTC.

The chain employs TRBV29-1 and TRBJ2-5; 11 nucleotides line up with TRBD2. CDR3 size: 19 residues. CDR1 is SQVTM and CDR2 is ANQGSEA in the germline V gene. V lost 1 base to trimming and J lost 5 bases; unmatched junction nucleotides: 18. In nucleotides, the CDR3 is TGCAGCGTTGAAGGGGTTCCCGGGGCTAGCGGGAGGCCCCTCGAGACCCAGTACTTC. Its protein is CSVEGVPGASGRPLETQYF.

This clonotype was seen a handful of times. This chain links TRBV10-3 with TRBJ2-5, with D maybe TRBD1 (5 bases). Trimming cost V 5 bases and J 2 bases, with 9 bases left between them. The CDR3 contains 13 residues. The V gene's germline CDR1 is ENHRY and CDR2 SYGVKD. CDR3 DNA sequence: TGTGCCATCAGTTTGACAGAACAAGAGACCCAGTACTTC. Amino acid sequence: CAISLTEQETQYF.

This clonotype was picked up a small number of times. The V and J genes are TRBV20-1 and TRBJ2-1; D is undetermined. V lost 3 bases and J lost 7, with 7 bases in between. CDR1 DFQATT and CDR2 SNEGSKA come from the germline V gene (reference sequence). There are 11 residues in the CDR3. The CDR3 protein is CSASFVNEQFF. The CDR3 bases are TGCAGTGCTAGTTTCGTTAATGAGCAGTTCTTC.

J is TRBJ2-1 and V is TRBV7-3; 10 bases match TRBD2. This CDR3 contains 15 residues. Looked up from germline, CDR1 is SGHTA and CDR2 is FQGTGA. Germline trimming cut 4 bases from V and 4 bases from J; bases unmatched to any gene: 4. The CDR3 region has the DNA TGTGCCAGCAGCTACGGGACTAGCGCATACAATGAGCAGTTCTTC. Translated: CASSYGTSAYNEQFF.

CDR3 sequence: CASSLADRGRPDTQYF. The CDR3 DNA sequence: TGTGCCAGCAGCTTAGCTGACAGGGGGCGCCCAGATACGCAGTATTTT. The chain uses TRBV7-9 and TRBJ2-3; the match to TRBD1 covers 10 bases. CDR3 length: 16 amino acids. The V and J ends lost 0 bases and 4 bases, in that order; junction bases with no gene match: 4. The germline V gene encodes CDR1 SEHNR and CDR2 FQNEAQ (reference sequence).